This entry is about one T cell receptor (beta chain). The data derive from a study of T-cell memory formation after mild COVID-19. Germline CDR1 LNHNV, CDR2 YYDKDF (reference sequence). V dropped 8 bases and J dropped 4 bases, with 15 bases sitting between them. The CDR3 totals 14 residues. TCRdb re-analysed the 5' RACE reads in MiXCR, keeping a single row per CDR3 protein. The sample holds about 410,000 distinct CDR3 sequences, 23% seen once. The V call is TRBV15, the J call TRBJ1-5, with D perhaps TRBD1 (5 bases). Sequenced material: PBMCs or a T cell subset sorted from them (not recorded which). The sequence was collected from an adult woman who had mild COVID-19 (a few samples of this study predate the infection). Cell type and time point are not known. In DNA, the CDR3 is TGTGCCACCCGCCCGGGGGGTCAAAATCAGCCCCAGCATTTT. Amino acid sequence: CATRPGGQNQPQHF.